Below, 21 T cell receptor beta chains from the same sample are listed, as sequenced in a study of shared clonotypes between healthy human individuals. The table came from immunoSEQ multiplex PCR; TCRdb's copy has only in-frame clones and leaves some out. This repertoire shows approximately 2.1 million clones, just over 90% found once; its top ten account for 0.39%. Sequenced sample: naive CD4+ T cells from PBMCs. Subset specified: CD45RA+ positively selected. These receptors were taken from a man younger than 30 in good health. Some clones in this sample may be carry-over from other donors' samples.

V usage is TRBV2 and J usage is TRBJ2-2, with TRBD1 identical over 9 bases. CDR1 is SNHLY, CDR2 FYNNEI, per germline. This CDR3 has 17 residues. With 6 bases clipped from V and 0 bases from J, the junction kept 8 bases outside the gene matches. The CDR3 here is CASRARQGDSNTGELFF. The CDR3 bases are TGTGCCAGCAGAGCTCGACAGGGGGATTCGAACACCGGGGAGCTGTTTTTT. The entire variable domain, with the rest obtained from reference TRBV2 and TRBJ2-2, is as follows: EPEVTQTPSHQVTQMGQEVILRCVPISNHLYFYWYRQILGQKVEFLVSFYNNEISEKSEIFDDQFSVERPDGSNFTLKIRSTKLEDSAMYFCASRARQGDSNTGELFFGEGSRLTVL.

V and J are TRBV5-1 and TRBJ2-1; 10 bases map to TRBD2. This CDR3 contains 15 residues. From germline, CDR1 is SGHRS and CDR2 YFSETQ. V was clipped by 5 bases and J by 5 bases; unmatched bases: 7. The CDR3 protein is CASRSPGLANNEQFF. The CDR3 region has the DNA TGCGCCAGCAGATCCCCGGGACTAGCGAACAATGAGCAGTTCTTC.

The chain's CDR3 is CASSPTTGSIHGYTF. The CDR3, as DNA: TGCGCCAGCAGCCCCACAACGGGATCAATCCACGGCTACACCTTC. The rearrangement uses TRBV4-3 and TRBJ1-2; D gene unclear. The CDR3 runs to 15 residues. V dropped 4 bases and J dropped 8 bases, with 20 bases sitting between them. Germline CDR1 and CDR2: LGHNA and YSLEER.

The rearrangement uses TRBV7-3 and TRBJ2-1; weak D call: TRBD2 (5 bases). V lost 4 bases and J 11 bases, leaving 15 bases between the germline ends. CDR3 length: 13 amino acids. Germline V CDR1 and CDR2: SGHTA, FQGTGA. The CDR3 reads CASSYRTGSQQFF. Written as DNA, the CDR3 is TGTGCCAGCAGCTACCGAACTGGGAGCCAGCAGTTCTTC.

The chain couples TRBV15 to TRBJ1-2, with TRBD1 as a possible D gene (6 bases). CDR3 length: 13 amino acids. V lost 5 bases to trimming and J lost 5 bases, with 12 bases between them. Germline V gives CDR1 LNHNV, CDR2 YYDKDF (reference sequence). CDR3: CATSGGTLYGYTF. As DNA, the CDR3 is TGTGCCACCAGCGGCGGGACACTTTATGGCTACACCTTC.

The chain employs TRBV7-3 and TRBJ2-3; D may match TRBD1 or TRBD2 (5 bases each). V shed 3 bases and J shed 6 bases, with 16 bases lying between them. Germline V gives CDR1 SGHTA, CDR2 FQGTGA. The CDR3 consists of 15 residues. CDR3 sequence: CASSFVGTSFDTQYF. The CDR3 coding sequence is TGTGCCAGCAGCTTCGTCGGGACCTCTTTCGATACGCAGTATTTT.

The chain recombines TRBV18 with TRBJ1-5; 7 nucleotides line up with TRBD1. Germline V gives CDR1 KGHSH, CDR2 LQKENI. This CDR3 contains 16 residues. After removal of 2 bases from V and 5 bases from J, the junction contained 9 bases not matched to a gene. In DNA form, the CDR3 reads TGTGCCAGCTCACCATACGCACAGGGGTTGGATCAGCCCCAGCATTTT. Translating gives CASSPYAQGLDQPQHF.

The chain couples TRBV6-1 to TRBJ2-5; D tentatively fits TRBD1 or TRBD2 (6 bases each). CDR1 and CDR2 from the germline V gene are MNHNS and SASEGT. Trimming removed 7 bases from V and 4 bases from J, with 16 bases in between. The CDR3 loop spans 14 amino acids. CDR3 in DNA: TGTGCCAGCACTCAACCTGGGGGGCGAGAGACCCAGTACTTC. This translates into CASTQPGGRETQYF.

The chain recombines TRBV6-5 with TRBJ1-6, with D maybe TRBD1 (5 bases). The CDR3 spans 14 residues. V was cut by 3 bases and J by 7 bases, with 10 bases left in between. CDR1 is MNHEY, CDR2 SVGAGI, per germline. CDR3 sequence (DNA): TGTGCCAGCAGTTATCAGGGCCCAAATTCACCCCTCCACTTT. Amino acid sequence: CASSYQGPNSPLHF.

The chain uses TRBV9 and TRBJ2-5; 9 bases align to TRBD2. With 3 bases clipped from V and 5 bases from J, the junction kept 5 bases outside the gene matches. CDR1 is SGDLS and CDR2 is YYNGEE in the germline V gene. The CDR3 consists of 14 residues. The CDR3 is CASSAVAGVETQYF. CDR3 nucleotides: TGTGCCAGCAGCGCGGTAGCGGGAGTTGAGACCCAGTACTTC.

The chain combines TRBV10-3 with TRBJ2-7; TRBD1 aligns across 8 bases. V lost 5 bases to trimming and J lost 3 bases; unmatched junction nucleotides: 12. The germline gives CDR1 ENHRY, CDR2 SYGVKD. The CDR3 covers 16 residues. The DNA of the CDR3 is TGTGCCATCAGTCCTTGGGAAGGTACAGGGGGCTACGAGCAGTACTTC. Translated: CAISPWEGTGGYEQYF.

The chain links TRBV7-4 to TRBJ2-1; D uncertain. CDR1 and CDR2 from the germline V gene are SGHVT and SQSDAQ. This CDR3 spans 14 amino acids. Trimming cost V 2 bases and J 2 bases, with 7 bases left between them. DNA of the CDR3: TGTGCCAGCAGCTTACCCATAGCCTACAATGAGCAGTTCTTC. Translated, it gives CASSLPIAYNEQFF. The entire variable domain, with the rest obtained from reference TRBV7-4 and TRBJ2-1, is as follows: GAGVSQSPRYKVAKRGRDVALRCDSISGHVTLYWYRQTLGQGSEVLTYSQSDAQRDKSGRPSGRFSAERPERSVSTLKIQRTEQGDSAVYLCASSLPIAYNEQFFGPGTRLTVL.

This chain joins TRBV7-3 and TRBJ2-1; the match to TRBD1 covers 7 bases. Per germline, CDR1 SGHTA and CDR2 FQGTGA. J was trimmed by 1 base and V by 2 bases; bases with no gene match: 2. CDR3 length: 15 amino acids. The CDR3 DNA reads as TGTGCCAGCAGCTTAGACAGGGAATCCTACAATGAGCAGTTCTTC. It specifies CASSLDRESYNEQFF. Complete variable domain (other parts from reference TRBV7-3 and TRBJ2-1): GAGVSQTPSNKVTEKGKYVELRCDPISGHTALYWYRQSLGQGPEFLIYFQGTGAADDSGLPNDRFFAVRPEGSVSTLKIQRTERGDSAVYLCASSLDRESYNEQFFGPGTRLTVL.

J is TRBJ1-3 and V is TRBV5-1; 8 positions match TRBD1. The germline CDR1 and CDR2 sequences are SGHRS and YFSETQ. The CDR3 covers 13 residues. Germline trimming cut 4 bases from V and 8 bases from J; bases unmatched to any gene: 5. CDR3 loop: CASSTGQGDTIYF. The CDR3 DNA is TGCGCCAGCAGCACCGGACAGGGCGACACCATATATTTT.

The chain employs TRBV10-3 and TRBJ2-1, with D uncertain. Germline assignment: CDR1 ENHRY and CDR2 SYGVKD. The V and J ends lost 3 bases and 1 base respectively, with 13 bases between them. The CDR3 contains 16 residues. The CDR3 here is CAISESSQRSYNEQFF. In DNA form, the CDR3 reads TGTGCCATCAGTGAATCGAGTCAACGTTCCTACAATGAGCAGTTCTTC.

This chain links TRBV27 with TRBJ2-3; the match to TRBD1 covers 9 bases. This CDR3 comprises 17 residues. CDR1 MNHEY and CDR2 SMNVEV come from the germline V gene (reference sequence). The J segment lost 5 bases and the V segment lost 1 base, leaving 10 bases of the junction unmatched. The CDR3 region is CASSLFPDRGLGDTQYF. CDR3 coding DNA: TGTGCCAGCAGTTTATTCCCGGACAGGGGATTGGGAGATACGCAGTATTTT.

V usage is TRBV7-9 and J usage is TRBJ2-2; TRBD2 agrees at 8 bases. J lost 7 bases, V lost 5 bases, and 6 bases had no gene match. Looked up from germline, CDR1 is SEHNR and CDR2 is FQNEAQ (reference sequence). The CDR3 runs to 14 residues. The DNA for the CDR3 is TGTGCCAGCAGCCAGACTAGCGAGGGCGGGGAGCTGTTTTTT. Residues: CASSQTSEGGELFF.

The chain employs TRBV7-6 and TRBJ2-5, with D uncertain. The germline CDR1 and CDR2 sequences are SGHVS and FNYEAQ. CDR3 length: 15 residues. Trimming cost V 4 bases and J 3 bases, with 15 bases left between them. The DNA for the CDR3 is TGTGCCAGCAGCTCTCCCGAGGTGGAAAAAGAGACCCAGTACTTC. Its translation: CASSSPEVEKETQYF.

This clone was found once. The chain couples TRBV7-2 to TRBJ2-5; D uncertain. The germline gives CDR1 SGHTA, CDR2 FQGNSA. The CDR3 extends over 15 amino acids. V was shortened by 7 bases and J by 0 bases, with 15 bases between the two germline ends. DNA for the CDR3: TGTGCCAGCACCCAAGGGATCTCGTACCAAGAGACCCAGTACTTC. It encodes CASTQGISYQETQYF.

V gene TRBV5-1 combines with J gene TRBJ1-2, with 9 bases that match TRBD1. This CDR3 has 16 amino acids. The germline gives CDR1 SGHRS, CDR2 YFSETQ. Losses at the gene ends were 4 bases for V and 0 bases for J; bases not matched to a gene: 7. The CDR3 loop reads CASSPGQGEANYGYTF. DNA of the CDR3: TGCGCCAGCAGCCCGGGACAGGGTGAGGCTAACTATGGCTACACCTTC. Based on the CDR3 plus reference TRBV5-1 and TRBJ1-2, the full variable domain is KAGVTQTPRYLIKTRGQQVTLSCSPISGHRSVSWYQQTPGQGLQFLFEYFSETQRNKGNFPGRFSGRQFSNSRSEMNVSTLELGDSALYLCASSPGQGEANYGYTFGSGTRLTVV.

The chain has TRBV19 and TRBJ2-5; D unclear. This CDR3 is built from 14 residues. Trimming shortened V by 3 bases and J by 1 base, and 9 bases separated the two germline ends. CDR1 is LNHDA, CDR2 SQIVND, per germline (reference sequence). CDR3 DNA: TGTGCCAGTAGTATTTTGAACAGCCAAGAGACCCAGTACTTC. Its protein is CASSILNSQETQYF.